The 25 T cell receptor beta chains below all came from one sample that was sequenced in a study of T cell responses to AZD1222 COVID-19 vaccine. Assay used: immunoSEQ multiplex PCR; TCRdb lists only in-frame clones, some missing. There are some 150,000 clones in the sample; approximately 85% occur only once, and 3.5% to 5% lies in the top ten. Here the sequenced sample was peripheral blood, taken on day 0 of MenACWY control vaccination. Receptor source: an adult in good health.

The chain recombines TRBV19 with TRBJ1-1, with 8 bases identical to TRBD1. This CDR3 has 15 amino acids. V was clipped by 5 bases and J by 0 bases; unmatched bases: 5. Looked up from germline, CDR1 is LNHDA and CDR2 is SQIVND (reference sequence). CDR3: CASSAKTGVNTEAFF. CDR3 DNA sequence: TGTGCCAGTAGTGCCAAGACAGGGGTGAACACTGAAGCTTTCTTT.

The V call is TRBV3-1 (or the pseudogene TRBV3-2), the J call TRBJ2-3; 7 bases fit TRBD2. Germline CDR1 is LGHDT and CDR2 is YNNKEL (reference sequence). Trimming removed 1 base from V and 3 bases from J; junction bases left unmatched: 7. The CDR3 spans 16 residues. The DNA of the CDR3 is TGTGCCAGCAGCCAAGTAACGGGGGGTTTTACAGATACGCAGTATTTT. It specifies CASSQVTGGFTDTQYF.

The chain employs TRBV29-1 and TRBJ2-1; a possible D gene is TRBD1 (5 bases). This CDR3 has 16 amino acids. Trimming removed 1 base from V and 1 base from J, with 14 bases in between. CDR1 is SQVTM and CDR2 is ANQGSEA in the germline V gene. This CDR3 reads CSVEVLQGHSYNEQFF. The CDR3 DNA is TGCAGCGTTGAAGTTCTCCAGGGCCATTCCTACAATGAGCAGTTCTTC.

The chain has TRBV4-1 and TRBJ1-2; 7 nucleotides match TRBD1. V was clipped by 0 bases and J by 8 bases; unmatched bases: 9. This CDR3 has 15 amino acids. Germline V gene sequence: CDR1 MGHRA, CDR2 YSYEKL. CDR3 region: CASSQDPGRGYGYTF. The CDR3 bases are TGCGCCAGCAGCCAAGATCCTGGCAGGGGGTACGGCTACACCTTC.

As DNA, the CDR3 is TGTGCCAGCAGCGTAGGGACTAGCGCCAAAGAGACCCAGTACTTC. This translates into CASSVGTSAKETQYF. The rearrangement links TRBV9 to TRBJ2-5; TRBD2 aligns across 9 bases. Germline CDR1 reads SGDLS; CDR2 reads YYNGEE. Trimming took 0 bases from V and 3 from J; bases not matched to a gene: 3. The CDR3 spans 15 residues.

The chain carries TRBV6-5 and TRBJ1-2, with D maybe TRBD1 (5 bases). CDR3 length equals 14 residues. Per the germline V gene, CDR1 is MNHEY and CDR2 is SVGAGI. V lost 10 bases to trimming and J lost 6 bases, with 21 bases between them. The chain's CDR3 is CATFLLGVADGYTF. In DNA form, the CDR3 reads TGTGCCACCTTTCTTTTGGGGGTTGCCGATGGCTACACCTTC.

This rearrangement joins TRBV19 to TRBJ1-6, with 7 bases lining up with TRBD1. The ends lost 4 bases at V and 7 bases at J; junction bases unmatched: 7. CDR1 is LNHDA, CDR2 SQIVND, per germline (reference sequence). The CDR3 spans 15 residues. CDR3 DNA: TGTGCCAGTAGTAAATTCGACAGGGCGAATTCACCCCTCCACTTT. Protein: CASSKFDRANSPLHF.

The chain is built from TRBV11-2 and TRBJ2-1, with 7 bases identical to TRBD2. CDR1 SGHAT and CDR2 FQNNGV come from the germline V gene. The CDR3 loop spans 15 amino acids. The V gene end was trimmed by 3 bases and the J gene end by 6 bases; junction bases not matched to a gene: 8. The DNA for the CDR3 is TGTGCCAGCAGCTTCACCGGGGGGAGCAGCAATGAGCAGTTCTTC. Residues: CASSFTGGSSNEQFF.

The V gene is TRBV19, the J gene TRBJ2-3, with D perhaps matching TRBD2 (5 bases). The length of the CDR3 is 12 residues. Looked up from germline, CDR1 is LNHDA and CDR2 is SQIVND (reference sequence). V was pared by 7 bases and J by 6 bases, with 11 bases between. The CDR3, as DNA: TGTGCCAGTACTAGCCGCCAGGATACGCAGTATTTT. Protein product: CASTSRQDTQYF.

The chain links TRBV5-1 to TRBJ1-1; possibly TRBD1 for D (5 bases). Trimming pared 3 bases from V and 1 base from J, leaving 10 bases between. Per the germline V gene, CDR1 is SGHRS and CDR2 is YFSETQ. The CDR3 covers 14 residues. The CDR3 DNA is TGCGCCAGCAGCTCCCTGGACACGAACACTGAAGCTTTCTTT. The encoded protein is CASSSLDTNTEAFF.

The chain joins TRBV9 to TRBJ1-4, with D unresolved. The length of the CDR3 is 16 residues. Trimming stripped 0 bases from V and 0 bases from J, with 9 bases between. Germline V gives CDR1 SGDLS, CDR2 YYNGEE. CDR3 sequence: CASSVGLLATNEKLFF. The DNA for the CDR3 is TGTGCCAGCAGCGTAGGCTTGCTTGCAACTAATGAAAAACTGTTTTTT.

The chain carries TRBV2 and TRBJ1-2; D might be TRBD1 (5 bases). Germline CDR1 and CDR2: SNHLY and FYNNEI. The CDR3 runs to 14 residues. The V end was cut by 6 bases, the J end by 5 bases, with 16 bases between. CDR3 loop: CASRHQGDTYGYTF. CDR3 nucleotides: TGTGCCAGCAGGCACCAAGGGGATACTTATGGCTACACCTTC.

The gene calls are TRBV27 and TRBJ1-5; D may be TRBD1 (5 bases). Trimming took off 2 bases at V and 2 bases at J, with 10 bases between the two ends. Germline V lookup: CDR1 MNHEY, CDR2 SMNVEV (reference sequence). The length of the CDR3 is 15 residues. In nucleotides, the CDR3 is TGTGCCAGCAGTTTAGGGGGGTCGGGCAATCAGCCCCAGCATTTT. Encoded protein: CASSLGGSGNQPQHF.

V gene TRBV7-9 combines with J gene TRBJ2-1, with 9 bases matching TRBD2. The V gene's germline CDR1 is SEHNR and CDR2 FQNEAQ (reference sequence). V gave up 0 bases and J gave up 10 bases; unmatched junction bases: 7. This CDR3 is built from 15 residues. CDR3 sequence reads: CASSLASGGLKEQFF. The CDR3 nucleotides are TGTGCCAGCAGCTTAGCAAGCGGGGGGCTAAAGGAGCAGTTCTTC.

The CDR3 DNA reads as TGTGCCAGCTCACCACGTTCCGCCCTATATAGCAATCAGCCCCAGCATTTT. Translation gives CASSPRSALYSNQPQHF. The rearrangement uses TRBV18 and TRBJ1-5; no definite D call. The CDR3 totals 17 residues. V was clipped by 1 base and J by 0 bases, with 13 bases between them. In germline, CDR1 is KGHSH, CDR2 LQKENI. The whole variable domain, filled in from reference TRBV18 and TRBJ1-5, reads NAGVMQNPRHLVRRRGQEARLRCSPMKGHSHVYWYRQLPEEGLKFMVYLQKENIIDESGMPKERFSAEFPKEGPSILRIQQVVRGDSAAYFCASSPRSALYSNQPQHFGDGTRLSIL.

The chain carries TRBV19 and TRBJ2-7; 12 bases fit TRBD2. Trimming removed 6 bases from V and 2 bases from J; junction bases left unmatched: 14. Germline V gene lookup returns CDR1 LNHDA and CDR2 SQIVND (reference sequence). This CDR3 is built from 18 residues. CDR3 protein: CASRKAWASGGGTYEQYF. CDR3 DNA: TGTGCCAGTAGGAAAGCCTGGGCTAGCGGGGGGGGAACCTACGAGCAGTACTTC.

Only a few counts were recorded for this clone. The chain has TRBV6-6 and TRBJ1-1, with D possibly TRBD1 on 6 matching bases. The CDR3 runs to 14 residues. V was trimmed by 3 bases and J by 1 base, leaving 9 bases between them. Germline V gene lookup returns CDR1 MNHNY and CDR2 SVGAGI (reference sequence). The CDR3 protein is CASSYWTENTEAFF. DNA for the CDR3: TGTGCCAGCAGTTATTGGACAGAGAACACTGAAGCTTTCTTT.

This clone was counted between two and nine times. The V gene is TRBV6-6, the J gene TRBJ2-6; 10 bases are a match to TRBD1. Germline lookup yields CDR1 MNHNY and CDR2 SVGAGI (reference sequence). J lost 0 bases, V lost 5 bases, and 4 bases had no gene match. This CDR3 comprises 17 residues. CDR3 sequence (DNA): TGTGCCAGCAGTCCCCGGACAGGGGGCTCTGGGGCCAACGTCCTGACTTTC. Amino acid sequence: CASSPRTGGSGANVLTF.

The chain links TRBV29-1 to TRBJ2-1; D is tentatively TRBD1 or TRBD2 (6 bases each). V dropped 1 base and J dropped 8 bases, with 12 bases sitting between them. From germline, CDR1 is SQVTM and CDR2 ANQGSEA. This CDR3 comprises 13 residues. The CDR3 here is CSVEGNREDEQFF. The CDR3 bases are TGCAGCGTTGAAGGTAACAGGGAGGATGAGCAGTTCTTC.

The chain couples TRBV5-4 to TRBJ1-1; 8 bases align to TRBD1. Germline CDR1 is SGHNT and CDR2 is YYREEE (reference sequence). The CDR3 has 13 residues. After removal of 0 bases from V and 11 bases from J, the junction contained 6 bases not matched to a gene. CDR3 DNA: TGTGCCAGCAGCTTGGCCGGGCAGGGGGCGGCTTTCTTT. Its translation: CASSLAGQGAAFF.

The chain combines TRBV5-8 with TRBJ2-1, with 9 bases identical to TRBD2. The V gene end was trimmed by 4 bases and the J gene end by 2 bases; junction bases not matched to a gene: 10. Germline CDR1 SGHTS, CDR2 YDEGEE. CDR3 length: 17 residues. The CDR3 region has the DNA TGTGCCAGCAGCCCTCAGGGGCGCGGGGGGGCCTACAATGAGCAGTTCTTC. Its protein is CASSPQGRGGAYNEQFF.

This clone occurred once. The rearrangement links TRBV24-1 to TRBJ2-1; D call uncertain. The V gene's germline CDR1 is KGHDR and CDR2 SFDVKD. Deletions cut 0 bases from V and 7 bases from J, with 12 bases between. The CDR3 contains 15 residues. The CDR3 DNA reads TGTGCCACCAGTGATTTGCGAGGAAGGGTTAATGAGCAGTTCTTC. It encodes CATSDLRGRVNEQFF.

The rearrangement uses TRBV5-8 and TRBJ2-7, with unresolved D. CDR3 size: 15 residues. The V gene lost 0 bases and the J gene lost 2 bases, with 12 bases spanning the gap. Germline lookup yields CDR1 SGHTS and CDR2 YDEGEE. The DNA for the CDR3 is TGTGCCAGCAGCTTGGGAGAACTCGGTCCCTACGAGCAGTACTTC. Translation: CASSLGELGPYEQYF.

The V call is TRBV10-3, the J call TRBJ1-1; D might be TRBD1 (5 bases). Germline V gene data show CDR1 as ENHRY and CDR2 as SYGVKD. The CDR3 contains 12 residues. V lost 6 bases and J lost 1, with 6 bases in between. In DNA form, the CDR3 reads TGTGCCATCAGCCAGGGGAACACTGAAGCTTTCTTT. Translated, it gives CAISQGNTEAFF.

The genes are TRBV6-5 and TRBJ2-1, with D unclear. The CDR3 totals 14 residues. V was clipped by 6 bases and J by 0 bases, with 9 bases between them. The germline V gene encodes CDR1 MNHEY and CDR2 SVGAGI. This CDR3 is CASSEESSYNEQFF. In DNA, the CDR3 is TGTGCCAGCAGCGAGGAGAGCTCCTACAATGAGCAGTTCTTC.